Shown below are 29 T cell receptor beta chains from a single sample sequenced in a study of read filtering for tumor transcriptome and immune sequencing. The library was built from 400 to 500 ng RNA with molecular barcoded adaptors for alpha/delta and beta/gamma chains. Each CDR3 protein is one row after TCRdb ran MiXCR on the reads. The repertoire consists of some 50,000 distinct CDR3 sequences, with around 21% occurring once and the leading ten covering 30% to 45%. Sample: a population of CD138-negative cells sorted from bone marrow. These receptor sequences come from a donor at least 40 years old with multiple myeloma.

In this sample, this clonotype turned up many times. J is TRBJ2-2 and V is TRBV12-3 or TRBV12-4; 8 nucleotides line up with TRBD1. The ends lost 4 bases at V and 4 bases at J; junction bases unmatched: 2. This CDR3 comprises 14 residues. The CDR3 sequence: CASSWTGFTGELFF. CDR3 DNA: TGTGCCAGCAGTTGGACAGGGTTCACCGGGGAGCTGTTTTTT.

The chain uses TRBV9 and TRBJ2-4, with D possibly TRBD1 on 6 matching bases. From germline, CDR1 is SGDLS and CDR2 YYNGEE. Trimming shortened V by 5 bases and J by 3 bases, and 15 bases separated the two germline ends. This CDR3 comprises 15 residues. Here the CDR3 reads CASSRTVGGKNIQYF. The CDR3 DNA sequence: TGTGCCAGCAGTCGGACAGTTGGGGGCAAAAACATTCAGTACTTC.

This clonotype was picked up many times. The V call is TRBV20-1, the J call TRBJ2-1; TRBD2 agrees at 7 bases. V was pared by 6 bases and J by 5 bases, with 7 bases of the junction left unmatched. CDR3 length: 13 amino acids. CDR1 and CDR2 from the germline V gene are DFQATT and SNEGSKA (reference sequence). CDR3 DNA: TGCAGTGCCGACGGACTAGAAAACAATGAGCAGTTCTTC. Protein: CSADGLENNEQFF.

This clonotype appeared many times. CDR3: CASSPQGYSNQPQHF. CDR3 DNA: TGTGCCAGCAGTCCACAGGGTTATAGCAATCAGCCCCAGCATTTT. This rearrangement joins TRBV28 to TRBJ1-5, with D possibly TRBD1 on 6 matching bases. This CDR3 region has 15 residues. With 5 bases removed from V and 0 bases from J, the gap between germline ends came to 11 bases. Germline assignment: CDR1 MDHEN and CDR2 SYDVKM.

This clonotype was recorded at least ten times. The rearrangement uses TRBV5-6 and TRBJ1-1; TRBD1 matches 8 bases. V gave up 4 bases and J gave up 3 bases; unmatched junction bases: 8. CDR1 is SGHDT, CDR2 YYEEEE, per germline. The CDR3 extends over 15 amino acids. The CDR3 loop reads CASSLTGDVYTEAFF. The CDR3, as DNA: TGTGCCAGCAGCCTGACAGGGGACGTGTACACTGAAGCTTTCTTT. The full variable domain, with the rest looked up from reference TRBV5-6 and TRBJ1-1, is DAGVTQSPTHLIKTRGQQVTLRCSPKSGHDTVSWYQQALGQGPQFIFQYYEEEERQRGNFPDRFSGHQFPNYSSELNVNALLLGDSALYLCASSLTGDVYTEAFFGQGTRLTVV.

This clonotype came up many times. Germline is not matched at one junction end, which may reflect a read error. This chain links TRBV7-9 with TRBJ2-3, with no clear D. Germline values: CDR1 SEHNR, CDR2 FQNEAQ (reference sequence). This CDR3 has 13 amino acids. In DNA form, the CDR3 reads TGTGCCAGCAGCCTCAGCAGCACGGATACGCAGTATTTT. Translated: CASSLSSTDTQYF. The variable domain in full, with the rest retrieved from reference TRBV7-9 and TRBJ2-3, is DTGVSQNPRHKITKRGQNVTFRCDPISEHNRLYWYRQTLGQGPEFLTYFQNEAQLEKSRLLSDRFSAERPKGSFSTLEIQRTEQGDSAMYLCASSLSSTDTQYFGPGTRLTVL.

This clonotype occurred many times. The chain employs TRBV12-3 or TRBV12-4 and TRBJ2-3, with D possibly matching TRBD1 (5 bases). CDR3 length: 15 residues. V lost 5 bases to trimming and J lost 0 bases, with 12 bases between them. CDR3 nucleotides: TGTGCCAGCAGTCCACAGGTTGCTAGCACAGATACGCAGTATTTT. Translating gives CASSPQVASTDTQYF.

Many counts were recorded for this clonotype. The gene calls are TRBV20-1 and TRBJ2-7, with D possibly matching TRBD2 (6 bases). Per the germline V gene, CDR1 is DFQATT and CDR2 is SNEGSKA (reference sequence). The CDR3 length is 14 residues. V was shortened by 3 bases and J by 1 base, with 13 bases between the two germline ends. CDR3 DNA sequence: TGCAGTGCTAGCGGGAGTATGATTTCCTACGAGCAGTACTTC. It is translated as CSASGSMISYEQYF.

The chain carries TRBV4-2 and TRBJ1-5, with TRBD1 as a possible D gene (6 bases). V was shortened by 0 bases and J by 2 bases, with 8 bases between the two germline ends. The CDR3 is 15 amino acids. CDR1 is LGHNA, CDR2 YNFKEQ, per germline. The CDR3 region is CASSQDYRGNQPQHF. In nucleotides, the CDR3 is TGTGCCAGCAGCCAAGATTACAGGGGCAATCAGCCCCAGCATTTT.

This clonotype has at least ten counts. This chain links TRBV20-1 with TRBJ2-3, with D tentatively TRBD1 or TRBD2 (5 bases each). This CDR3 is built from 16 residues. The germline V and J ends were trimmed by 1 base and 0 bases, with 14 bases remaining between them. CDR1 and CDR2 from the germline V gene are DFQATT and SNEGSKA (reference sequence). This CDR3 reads CSARGGFGNSTDTQYF. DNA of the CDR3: TGCAGTGCTAGAGGGGGGTTCGGGAATAGCACAGATACGCAGTATTTT.

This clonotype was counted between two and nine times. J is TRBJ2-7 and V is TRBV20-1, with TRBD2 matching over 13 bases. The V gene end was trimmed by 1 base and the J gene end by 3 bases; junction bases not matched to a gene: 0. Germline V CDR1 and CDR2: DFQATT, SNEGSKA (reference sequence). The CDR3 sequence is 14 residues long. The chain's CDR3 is CSARGTSGSYEQYF. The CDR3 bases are TGCAGTGCTAGAGGGACTAGCGGGAGCTACGAGCAGTACTTC.

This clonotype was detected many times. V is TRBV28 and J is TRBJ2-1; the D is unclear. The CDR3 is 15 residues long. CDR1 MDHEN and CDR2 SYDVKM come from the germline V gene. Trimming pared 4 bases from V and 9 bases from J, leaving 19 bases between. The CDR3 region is CASSSPADRPIEQFF. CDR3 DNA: TGTGCCAGCAGTTCCCCGGCGGACCGACCCATTGAGCAGTTCTTC.

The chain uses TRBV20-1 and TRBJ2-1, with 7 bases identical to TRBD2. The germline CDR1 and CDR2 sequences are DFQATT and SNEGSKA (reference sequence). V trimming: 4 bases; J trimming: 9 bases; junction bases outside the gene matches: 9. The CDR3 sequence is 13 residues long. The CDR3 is CSAKRDYDSEQFF. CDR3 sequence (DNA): TGCAGTGCTAAGAGGGACTATGACAGTGAGCAGTTCTTC.

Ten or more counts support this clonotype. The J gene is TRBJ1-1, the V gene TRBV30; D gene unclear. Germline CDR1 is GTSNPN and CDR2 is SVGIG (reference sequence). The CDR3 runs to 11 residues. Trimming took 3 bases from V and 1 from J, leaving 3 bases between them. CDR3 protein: CAWRKNTEAFF. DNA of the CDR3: TGTGCCTGGAGAAAGAACACTGAAGCTTTCTTT.

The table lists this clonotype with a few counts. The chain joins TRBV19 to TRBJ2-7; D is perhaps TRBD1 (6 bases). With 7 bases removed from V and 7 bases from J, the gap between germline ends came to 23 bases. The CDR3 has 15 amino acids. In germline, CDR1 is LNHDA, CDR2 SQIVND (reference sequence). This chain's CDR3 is CASTLTGTTKGEQYF. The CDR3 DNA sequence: TGTGCCAGTACTCTAACCGGGACAACGAAGGGGGAGCAGTACTTC.

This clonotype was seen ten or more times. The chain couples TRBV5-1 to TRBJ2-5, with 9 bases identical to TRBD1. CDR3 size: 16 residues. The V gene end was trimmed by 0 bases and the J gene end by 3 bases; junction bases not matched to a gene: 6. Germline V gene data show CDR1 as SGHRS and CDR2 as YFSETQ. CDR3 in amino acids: CASSLGLRTGEETQYF. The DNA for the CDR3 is TGCGCCAGCAGCTTGGGATTGAGGACAGGGGAAGAGACCCAGTACTTC.

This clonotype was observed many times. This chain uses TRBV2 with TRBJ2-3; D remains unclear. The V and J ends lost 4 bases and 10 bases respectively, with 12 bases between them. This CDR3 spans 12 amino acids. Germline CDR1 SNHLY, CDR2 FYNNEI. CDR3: CASSGVDSAQYF. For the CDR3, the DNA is TGTGCCAGCAGTGGCGTAGACTCGGCGCAGTATTTT.

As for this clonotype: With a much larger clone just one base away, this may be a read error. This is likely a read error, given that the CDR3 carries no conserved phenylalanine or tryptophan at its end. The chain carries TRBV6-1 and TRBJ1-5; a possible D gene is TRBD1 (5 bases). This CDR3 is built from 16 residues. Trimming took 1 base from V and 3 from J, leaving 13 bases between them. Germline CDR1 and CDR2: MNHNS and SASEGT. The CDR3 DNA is TGTGCCAGCAGTGAAGTACATGGGACCTACAATCAGCCCCAGCATCTT. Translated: CASSEVHGTYNQPQHL.

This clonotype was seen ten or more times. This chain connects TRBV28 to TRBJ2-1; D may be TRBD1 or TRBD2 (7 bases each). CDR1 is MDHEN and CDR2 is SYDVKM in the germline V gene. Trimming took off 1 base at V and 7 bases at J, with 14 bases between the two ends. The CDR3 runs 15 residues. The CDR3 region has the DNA TGTGCCAGCAGTTTATTCAGGGGGGGGTCGAATGAGCAGTTCTTC. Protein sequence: CASSLFRGGSNEQFF.

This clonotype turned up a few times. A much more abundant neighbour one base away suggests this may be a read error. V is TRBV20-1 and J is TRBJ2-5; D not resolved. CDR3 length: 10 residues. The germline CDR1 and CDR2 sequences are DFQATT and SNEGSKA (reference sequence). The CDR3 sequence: CSASRETQHF. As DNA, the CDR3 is TGCAGTGCCAGCAGAGAGACCCAGCACTTC.

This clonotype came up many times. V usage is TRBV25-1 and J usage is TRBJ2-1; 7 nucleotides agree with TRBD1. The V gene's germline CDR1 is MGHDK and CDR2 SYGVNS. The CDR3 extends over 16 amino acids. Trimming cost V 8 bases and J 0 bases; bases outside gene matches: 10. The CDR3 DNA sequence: TGTGCCAGCTTCCTCAAAAGGGGGCACTCCTACAATGAGCAGTTCTTC. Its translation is CASFLKRGHSYNEQFF.

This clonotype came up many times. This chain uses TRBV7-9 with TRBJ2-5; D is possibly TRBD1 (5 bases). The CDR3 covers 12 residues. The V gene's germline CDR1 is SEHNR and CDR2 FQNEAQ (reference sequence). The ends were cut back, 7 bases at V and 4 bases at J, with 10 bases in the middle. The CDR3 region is CASTRRGETQYF. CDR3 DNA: TGTGCCAGCACCCGAAGGGGAGAGACCCAGTACTTC.

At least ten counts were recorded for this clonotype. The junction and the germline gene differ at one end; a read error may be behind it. CDR3 residues: CASSLGTGAYEQYF. CDR3 DNA: TGCGCCAGCAGCTTAGGCACAGGGGCCTACGAGCAGTACTTC. The V call is TRBV28, the J call TRBJ2-7; TRBD1 matches 7 bases. The CDR3 is 14 amino acids. Germline V lookup: CDR1 MDHEN, CDR2 SYDVKM.

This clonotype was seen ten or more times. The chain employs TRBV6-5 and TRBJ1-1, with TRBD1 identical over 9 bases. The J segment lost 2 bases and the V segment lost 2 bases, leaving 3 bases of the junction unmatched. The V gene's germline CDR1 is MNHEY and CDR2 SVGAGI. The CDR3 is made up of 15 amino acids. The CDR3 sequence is CASSYGTGPNTEAFF. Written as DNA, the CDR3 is TGTGCCAGCAGTTACGGGACAGGGCCCAACACTGAAGCTTTCTTT.

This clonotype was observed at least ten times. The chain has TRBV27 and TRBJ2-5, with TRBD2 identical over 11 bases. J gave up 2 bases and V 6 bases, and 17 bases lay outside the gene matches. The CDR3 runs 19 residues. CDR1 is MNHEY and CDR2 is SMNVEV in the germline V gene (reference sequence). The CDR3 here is CASRTGRGTSGARQETQYF. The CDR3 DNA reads TGTGCCAGCAGAACGGGACGCGGGACTAGCGGAGCCCGTCAAGAGACCCAGTACTTC.

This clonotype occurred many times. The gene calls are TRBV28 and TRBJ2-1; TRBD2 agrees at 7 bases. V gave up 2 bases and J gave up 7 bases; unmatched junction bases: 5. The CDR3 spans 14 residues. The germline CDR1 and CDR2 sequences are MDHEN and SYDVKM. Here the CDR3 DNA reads TGTGCCAGCAGTTTAGCGGGAGAACTAAATGAGCAGTTCTTC. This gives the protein CASSLAGELNEQFF.

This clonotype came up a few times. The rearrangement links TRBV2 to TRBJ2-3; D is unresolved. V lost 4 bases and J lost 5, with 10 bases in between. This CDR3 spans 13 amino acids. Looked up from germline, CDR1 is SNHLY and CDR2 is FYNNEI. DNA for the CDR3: TGTGCCAGCAGTGGGGTGCCTGGAGATACGCAGTATTTT. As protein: CASSGVPGDTQYF.

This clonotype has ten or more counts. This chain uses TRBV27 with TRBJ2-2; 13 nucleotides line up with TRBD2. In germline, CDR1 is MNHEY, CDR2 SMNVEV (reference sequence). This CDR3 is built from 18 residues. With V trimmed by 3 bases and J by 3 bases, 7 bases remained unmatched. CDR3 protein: CASSFGRLAGGYTGELFF. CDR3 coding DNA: TGTGCCAGCAGTTTCGGACGACTAGCGGGAGGCTACACCGGGGAGCTGTTTTTT.

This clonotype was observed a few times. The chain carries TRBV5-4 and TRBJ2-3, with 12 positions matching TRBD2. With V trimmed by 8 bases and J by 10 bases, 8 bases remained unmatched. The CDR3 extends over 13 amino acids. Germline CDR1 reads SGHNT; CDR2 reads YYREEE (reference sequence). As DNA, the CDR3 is TGTGCCAGATTGACTAGCGGGAGTTTGGCGCAGTATTTT. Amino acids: CARLTSGSLAQYF.